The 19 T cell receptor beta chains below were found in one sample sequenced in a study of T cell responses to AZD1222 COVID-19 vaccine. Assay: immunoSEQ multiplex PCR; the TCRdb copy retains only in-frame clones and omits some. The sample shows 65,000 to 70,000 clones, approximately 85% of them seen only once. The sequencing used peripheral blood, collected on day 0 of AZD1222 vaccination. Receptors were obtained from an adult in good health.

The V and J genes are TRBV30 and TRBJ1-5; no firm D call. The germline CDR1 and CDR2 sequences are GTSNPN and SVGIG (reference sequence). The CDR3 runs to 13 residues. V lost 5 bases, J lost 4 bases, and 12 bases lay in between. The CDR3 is CAWDSGLNQPQHF. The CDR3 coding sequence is TGTGCCTGGGATAGCGGGTTAAATCAGCCCCAGCATTTT.

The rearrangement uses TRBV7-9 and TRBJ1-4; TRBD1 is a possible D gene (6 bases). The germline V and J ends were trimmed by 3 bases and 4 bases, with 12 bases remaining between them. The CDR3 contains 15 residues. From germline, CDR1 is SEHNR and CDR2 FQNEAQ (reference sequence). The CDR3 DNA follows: TGTGCCAGCAGCTTTTCAGACAGGCTTAATGAAAAACTGTTTTTT. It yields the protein CASSFSDRLNEKLFF.

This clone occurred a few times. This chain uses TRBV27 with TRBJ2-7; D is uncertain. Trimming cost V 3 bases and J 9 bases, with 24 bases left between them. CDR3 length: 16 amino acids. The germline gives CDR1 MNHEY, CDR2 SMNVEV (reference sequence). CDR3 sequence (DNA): TGTGCCAGCAGTTTCTCGAGATCTGGACCGAACCACGGGCAGTACTTC. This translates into CASSFSRSGPNHGQYF.

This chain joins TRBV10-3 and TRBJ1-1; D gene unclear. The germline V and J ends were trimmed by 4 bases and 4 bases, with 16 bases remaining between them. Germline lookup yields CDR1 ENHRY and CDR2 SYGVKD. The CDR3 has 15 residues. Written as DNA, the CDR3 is TGTGCCATCAGTGTTCTCCGAGGAGAGTCCACTGAAGCTTTCTTT. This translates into CAISVLRGESTEAFF.

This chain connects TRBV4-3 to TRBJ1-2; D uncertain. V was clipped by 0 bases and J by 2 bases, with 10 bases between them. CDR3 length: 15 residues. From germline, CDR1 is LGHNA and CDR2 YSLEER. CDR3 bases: TGCGCCAGCAGCCAAGAGTTAGGGTGGAACTATGGCTACACCTTC. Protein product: CASSQELGWNYGYTF.

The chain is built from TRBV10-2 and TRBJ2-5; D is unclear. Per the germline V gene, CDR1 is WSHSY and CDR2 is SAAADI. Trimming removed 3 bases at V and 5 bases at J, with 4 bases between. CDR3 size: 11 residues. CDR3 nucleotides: TGCGCCAGCAGTGAAGAGGAGACCCAGTACTTC. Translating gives CASSEEETQYF.

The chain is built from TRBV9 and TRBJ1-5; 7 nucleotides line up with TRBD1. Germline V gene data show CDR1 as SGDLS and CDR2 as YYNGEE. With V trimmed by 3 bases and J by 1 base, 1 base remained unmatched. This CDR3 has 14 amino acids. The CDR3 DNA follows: TGTGCCAGCAGCGGACAGGGAAGCAATCAGCCCCAGCATTTT. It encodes CASSGQGSNQPQHF.

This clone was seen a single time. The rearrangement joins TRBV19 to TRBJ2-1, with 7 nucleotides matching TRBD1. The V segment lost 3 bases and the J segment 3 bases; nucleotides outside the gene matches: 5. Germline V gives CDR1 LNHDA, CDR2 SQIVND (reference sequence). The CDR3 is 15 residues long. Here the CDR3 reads CASSMRDSFYNEQFF. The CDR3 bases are TGTGCCAGTAGTATGAGGGACAGCTTCTACAATGAGCAGTTCTTC. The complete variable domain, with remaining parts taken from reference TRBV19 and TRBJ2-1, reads DGGITQSPKYLFRKEGQNVTLSCEQNLNHDAMYWYRQDPGQGLRLIYYSQIVNDFQKGDIAEGYSVSREKKESFPLTVTSAQKNPTAFYLCASSMRDSFYNEQFFGPGTRLTVL.

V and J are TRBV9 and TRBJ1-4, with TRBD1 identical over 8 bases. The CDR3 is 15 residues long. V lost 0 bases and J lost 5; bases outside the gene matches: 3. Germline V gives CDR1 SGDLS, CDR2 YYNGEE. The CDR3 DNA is TGTGCCAGCAGCGTAGATACAGGGGGGAATGAAAAACTGTTTTTT. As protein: CASSVDTGGNEKLFF. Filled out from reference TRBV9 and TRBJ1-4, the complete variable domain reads DSGVTQTPKHLITATGQRVTLRCSPRSGDLSVYWYQQSLDQGLQFLIQYYNGEERAKGNILERFSAQQFPDLHSELNLSSLELGDSALYFCASSVDTGGNEKLFFGSGTQLSVL.

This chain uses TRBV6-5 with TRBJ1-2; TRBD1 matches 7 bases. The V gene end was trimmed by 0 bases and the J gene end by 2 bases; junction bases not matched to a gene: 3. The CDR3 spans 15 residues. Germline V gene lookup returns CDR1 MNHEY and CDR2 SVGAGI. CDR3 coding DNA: TGTGCCAGCAGTTACTCCGCAGGGGGAAACTATGGCTACACCTTC. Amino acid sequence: CASSYSAGGNYGYTF.

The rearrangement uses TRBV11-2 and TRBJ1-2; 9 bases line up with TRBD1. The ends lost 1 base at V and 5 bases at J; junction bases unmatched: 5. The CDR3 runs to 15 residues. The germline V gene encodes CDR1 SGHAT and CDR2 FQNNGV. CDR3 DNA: TGTGCCAGCAGCTTAGCGGGACAGGGAGGGTATGGCTACACCTTC. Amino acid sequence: CASSLAGQGGYGYTF.

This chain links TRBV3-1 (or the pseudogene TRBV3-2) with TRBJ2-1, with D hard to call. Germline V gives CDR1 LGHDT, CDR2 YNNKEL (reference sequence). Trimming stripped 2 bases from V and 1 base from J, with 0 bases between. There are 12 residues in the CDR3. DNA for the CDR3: TGTGCCAGCAGCCAATCCTACAATGAGCAGTTCTTC. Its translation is CASSQSYNEQFF.

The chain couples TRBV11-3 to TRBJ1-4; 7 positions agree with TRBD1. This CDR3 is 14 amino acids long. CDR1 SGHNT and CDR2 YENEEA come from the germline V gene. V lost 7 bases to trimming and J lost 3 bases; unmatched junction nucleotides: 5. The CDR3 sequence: CASNQQGSNEKLFF. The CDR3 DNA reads TGTGCCAGCAACCAACAGGGGTCTAATGAAAAACTGTTTTTT.

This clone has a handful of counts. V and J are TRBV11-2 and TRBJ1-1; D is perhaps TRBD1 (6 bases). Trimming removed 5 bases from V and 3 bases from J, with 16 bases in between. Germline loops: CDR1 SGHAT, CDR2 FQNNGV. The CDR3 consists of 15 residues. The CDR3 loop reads CASSPLGRGDTEAFF. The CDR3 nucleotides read TGTGCCAGCAGCCCCCTGGGCAGGGGTGACACTGAAGCTTTCTTT.

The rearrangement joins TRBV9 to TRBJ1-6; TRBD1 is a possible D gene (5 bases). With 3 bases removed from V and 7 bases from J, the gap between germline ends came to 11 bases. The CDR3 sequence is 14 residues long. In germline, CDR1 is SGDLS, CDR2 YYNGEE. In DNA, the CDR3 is TGTGCCAGCAGCGGCCGTGGGGGGAATTCACCCCTCCACTTT. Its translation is CASSGRGGNSPLHF.

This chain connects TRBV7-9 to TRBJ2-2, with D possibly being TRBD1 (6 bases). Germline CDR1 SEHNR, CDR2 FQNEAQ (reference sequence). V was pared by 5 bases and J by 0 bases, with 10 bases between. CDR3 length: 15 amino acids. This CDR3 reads CASSIRQANTGELFF. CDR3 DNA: TGTGCCAGCAGCATCAGACAGGCGAACACCGGGGAGCTGTTTTTT.

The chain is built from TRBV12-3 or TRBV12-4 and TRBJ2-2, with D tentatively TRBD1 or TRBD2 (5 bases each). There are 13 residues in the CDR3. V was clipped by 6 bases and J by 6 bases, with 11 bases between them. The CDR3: CASSRGPPGELFF. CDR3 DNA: TGTGCCAGCAGCCGGGGACCCCCCGGGGAGCTGTTTTTT.

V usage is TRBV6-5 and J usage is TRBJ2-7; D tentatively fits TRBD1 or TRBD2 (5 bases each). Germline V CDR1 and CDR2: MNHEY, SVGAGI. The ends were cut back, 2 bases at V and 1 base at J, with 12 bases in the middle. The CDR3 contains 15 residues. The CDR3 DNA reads TGTGCCAGCAGTTACGGTATGGGGGAATCCTACGAGCAGTACTTC. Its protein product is CASSYGMGESYEQYF.

The CDR3 spells CASSPTGWTTGELFF. The CDR3, as DNA: TGTGCCAGCTCACCGACAGGGTGGACCACCGGGGAGCTGTTTTTT. The chain combines TRBV18 with TRBJ2-2; 7 bases line up with TRBD1. J was trimmed by 4 bases and V by 3 bases; bases with no gene match: 5. CDR1 and CDR2 (germline): KGHSH, LQKENI. This CDR3 is built from 15 residues.